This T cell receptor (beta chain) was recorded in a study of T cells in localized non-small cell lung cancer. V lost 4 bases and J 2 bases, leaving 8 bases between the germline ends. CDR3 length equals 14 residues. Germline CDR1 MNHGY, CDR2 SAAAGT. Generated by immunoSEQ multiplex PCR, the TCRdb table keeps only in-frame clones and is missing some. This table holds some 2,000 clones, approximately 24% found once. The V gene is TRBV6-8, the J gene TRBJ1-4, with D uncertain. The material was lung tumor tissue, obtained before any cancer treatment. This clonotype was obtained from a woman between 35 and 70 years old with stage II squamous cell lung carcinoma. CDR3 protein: CASSSPRTNEKLFF. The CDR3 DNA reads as TGTGCCAGCAGTTCCCCGCGGACTAATGAAAAACTGTTTTTT.